In its sample, the clone carrying this T cell receptor (beta chain) was seen once. Clinical history as reported by participants underpinned cohort assignment. The sample comes from a study of blood T cell repertoires in COVID-19. For the study at large: Donors in the United States, Italy and Spain gave samples during acute or convalescent COVID-19. PBMCs, B-cell-depleted T cells, or T cells were the source of the cDNA or gDNA that made up the material.

Original analysis: Reference gene primer amplification in the assay estimated nucleated cell counts. Assay: immunoSEQ multiplex PCR; the TCRdb copy retains only in-frame clones and omits some. That table gives V, J and clone size, and the DNA gave D and trimming. The sample contains hundreds of thousands of clones, about 80% of which appear only once. The V end was cut by 6 bases, the J end by 5 bases, with 6 bases between. The CDR3 totals 12 residues. The germline V gene encodes CDR1 SGHRS and CDR2 YFSETQ. The TCR sequence derives from a man aged 30-40 years with acute COVID-19. The sequencing sample was made of PBMCs or T cells enriched from blood (not recorded which). The chain combines TRBV5-1 with TRBJ1-6; weak D call: TRBD1 (6 bases). CDR3 protein: CASTGDNSPLHF. In DNA form, the CDR3 reads TGCGCCAGCACAGGGGATAATTCACCCCTCCACTTT.